This TCR beta chain was identified in a study of T-cell reconstitution after alpha-beta-depleted transplantation in children. The CDR3 spans 12 residues. With 3 bases removed from V and 7 bases from J, the gap between germline ends came to 7 bases. CDR1 is MNHNS, CDR2 SASEGT, per germline. Whole-study results and caveats: Reported findings indicate that, about two months after transplant, alpha-beta T cells came from several hundred expanded clones, which were derived from non-depleted graft cells.

Preparation of the TCRbeta library was carried out with unique molecular identifiers. Each CDR3 protein gets one entry after TCRdb re-called the PCR reads with MiXCR. This table has hundreds of thousands of distinct CDR3 sequences, roughly 11% appearing once. A note on this clonotype: Its cognate antigen is unknown.

This TCR was recovered from a child under three years old with acute myeloid leukemia, due to receive a stem cell transplant. The sample in question was PBMCs, obtained before TCRalphabeta/CD19-depleted stem cell transplant. This rearrangement joins TRBV6-1 to TRBJ1-3; D unresolved. The DNA for the CDR3 is TGTGCCAGCAGTGATAGTAGGAACACCATATATTTT. Amino acids: CASSDSRNTIYF.